This T cell receptor beta chain comes out of a study of molecular identifiers for immune sequencing clone quantification. One entry per CDR3 protein, called by TCRdb with MiXCR from the PCR reads. The sample yields about 320,000 distinct CDR3 sequences, 20% to 25% seen once. Overall study results and limits: Researchers reportedly could pick up spiked Jurkat TCR RNA from one cell mixed into 1 million or so naive cells.

This clonotype was seen at least ten times. What it binds is unknown. The ends were cut back, 7 bases at V and 3 bases at J, with 17 bases in the middle. From germline, CDR1 is SGHRS and CDR2 YFSETQ. The CDR3 extends over 16 amino acids. V is TRBV5-1 and J is TRBJ1-6; TRBD1 is a possible D gene (6 bases). The TCR comes from a human donor in good health. Some libraries in this study had Jurkat cell RNA spiked in. Sequenced: naive CD8+ T cells from blood, with Jurkat cell RNA spiked in. Sample subset: FACS-sorted CD8+CD4-CCR7+CD45RA+ naive T cells. The CDR3 is CASAHYPGDYNSPLHF. The CDR3 bases are TGCGCCAGCGCACATTATCCAGGGGACTATAATTCACCCCTCCACTTT. Together with reference TRBV5-1 and TRBJ1-6, the CDR3 gives the full variable domain: KAGVTQTPRYLIKTRGQQVTLSCSPISGHRSVSWYQQTPGQGLQFLFEYFSETQRNKGNFPGRFSGRQFSNSRSEMNVSTLELGDSALYLCASAHYPGDYNSPLHFGNGTRLTVT.